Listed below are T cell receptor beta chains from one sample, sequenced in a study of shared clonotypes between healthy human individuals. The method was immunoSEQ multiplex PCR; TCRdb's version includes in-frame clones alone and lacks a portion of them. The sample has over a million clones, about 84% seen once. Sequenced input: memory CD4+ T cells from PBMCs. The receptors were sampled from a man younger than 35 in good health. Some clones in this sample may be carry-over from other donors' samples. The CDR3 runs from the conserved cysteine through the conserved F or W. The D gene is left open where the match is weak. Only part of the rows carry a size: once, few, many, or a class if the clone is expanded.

cdr3_nt: TGTGCCAGCAGCCCGGACGGGGGCTACGAGCAGTACTTC; cdr3_aa: CASSPDGGYEQYF; j_call: TRBJ2-7; clone_size: .; d_call: .; v_call: TRBV11-3
cdr3_nt: TGCGCCAGCAGCACCTACGCAGGGGGCGCGACGACTGAAGCTTTCTTT; cdr3_aa: CASSTYAGGATTEAFF; j_call: TRBJ1-1; clone_size: .; d_call: TRBD1; v_call: TRBV5-1
cdr3_nt: TGTGCCAGCAGCTTAGGAAGCAATCAGCCCCAGCATTTT; cdr3_aa: CASSLGSNQPQHF; j_call: TRBJ1-5; clone_size: .; d_call: .; v_call: TRBV11-1
cdr3_nt: TGCGCCAGCAGCAGAATCCCGGGACTAGCGGGAGGACATATTGGCGAGCAGTACTTC; cdr3_aa: CASSRIPGLAGGHIGEQYF; j_call: TRBJ2-7; clone_size: .; d_call: TRBD2; v_call: TRBV5-1
cdr3_nt: TGTGCCAGCAGCGCAACCGGGACAGCCTATGGCTACACCTTC; cdr3_aa: CASSATGTAYGYTF; j_call: TRBJ1-2; clone_size: once; d_call: TRBD1; v_call: TRBV9
cdr3_nt: TGTGCCAGCAGCTCGCTAGCGGGAGCCTCCGAGCAGTACTTC; cdr3_aa: CASSSLAGASEQYF; j_call: TRBJ2-7; clone_size: .; d_call: TRBD2; v_call: TRBV7-9
cdr3_nt: TGTGCCATCAGGGACAGGGGGGACACTGAAGCTTTCTTT; cdr3_aa: CAIRDRGDTEAFF; j_call: TRBJ1-1; clone_size: .; d_call: TRBD1; v_call: TRBV10-3
cdr3_nt: TGCAGCGTTGATCGACTAGCGGGAGAGACCCAGTACTTC; cdr3_aa: CSVDRLAGETQYF; j_call: TRBJ2-5; clone_size: many; d_call: TRBD2; v_call: TRBV29-1
cdr3_nt: TGCGCCAGCAGTCAACCAGGGGGGGATGAGCAGTTCTTC; cdr3_aa: CASSQPGGDEQFF; j_call: TRBJ2-1; clone_size: .; d_call: .; v_call: TRBV5-1
cdr3_nt: TGTGCCAGCAGCTCCGTGGGGAATGGGGGCCAAGAGACCCAGTACTTC; cdr3_aa: CASSSVGNGGQETQYF; j_call: TRBJ2-5; clone_size: .; d_call: .; v_call: TRBV7-2
cdr3_nt: TGTGCCAGCAGCTATGTAACAGGGGGAGCCAAAAACATTCAGTACTTC; cdr3_aa: CASSYVTGGAKNIQYF; j_call: TRBJ2-4; clone_size: .; d_call: TRBD1; v_call: TRBV7-9